A selection of T cell receptor beta chains follows, all from one sample in a study of identical twins. TCRdb passed the 5' RACE reads through MiXCR, listing each CDR3 protein once. The table has around 650,000 distinct CDR3 sequences, roughly 7.1% seen once; the top ten hold roughly 1.6%. These data were also reused for a study on yellow fever vaccine responses in identical twins.

Specimen: PBMCs. These receptors were taken from a woman aged 18 to 35 in good health. Each CDR3 is given with its conserved first and last residue. The D gene is left open where the match is weak. Expanded clones are given a class, and other clones once, few, many or no size at all.

d_call	j_call	clone_size	v_call	cdr3_aa	cdr3_nt
NA	TRBJ1-2	few	TRBV12-3/TRBV12-4	CASSETGTQYNYGYTF	TGTGCCAGCAGTGAGACCGGGACCCAGTACAATTATGGCTACACCTTC
TRBD1	TRBJ2-5	NA	TRBV12-3/TRBV12-4	CASSTRQGETQYF	TGTGCCAGCAGTACCCGACAGGGAGAGACCCAGTACTTC
NA	TRBJ2-2	many	TRBV2	CASSEYGELFF	TGTGCCAGCAGTGAATACGGGGAGCTGTTTTTT
NA	TRBJ2-7	many	TRBV5-1	CASSGSGLGSYEQYF	TGCGCCAGCAGCGGGTCTGGCCTCGGGTCCTACGAGCAGTACTTC
NA	TRBJ2-1	few	TRBV7-6	CASSSRATHHYNEQFF	TGTGCCAGCAGCTCTAGAGCGACTCACCACTACAATGAACAGTTCTTC
TRBD2	TRBJ2-2	few	TRBV5-4	CASSELAGLTGELFF	TGTGCCAGCAGCGAACTAGCGGGATTAACCGGGGAGCTGTTTTTT
NA	TRBJ1-2	many	TRBV12-3/TRBV12-4	CASSPGPYGYTF	TGTGCCAGCAGTCCTGGACCCTATGGCTACACCTTC
NA	TRBJ2-7	many	TRBV20-1	CSANRAGQSYEQYF	TGCAGTGCAAACAGGGCAGGGCAGTCCTACGAGCAGTACTTC
TRBD1	TRBJ1-6	few	TRBV5-1	CASSTGQGVDNSPLHF	TGCGCCAGCAGCACGGGACAGGGGGTTGATAATTCACCCCTCCACTTT
TRBD2	TRBJ2-3	NA	TRBV5-1	CASSLAVGGFGDTQYF	TGCGCCAGCAGCTTGGCTGTCGGGGGGTTTGGAGATACGCAGTATTTT
TRBD2	TRBJ2-3	NA	TRBV7-8	CASSLDSGSSDTQYF	TGTGCCAGCAGCTTAGATAGCGGGAGTTCAGATACGCAGTATTTT
NA	TRBJ2-3	few	TRBV25-1	CASSESGQGPSQYF	TGTGCCAGCAGTGAATCCGGACAAGGGCCTTCTCAGTATTTT